This TCR beta chain was identified in a study of shared T cell receptors in the human thymus. V lost 5 bases and J lost 4; bases outside the gene matches: 10. This CDR3 spans 15 amino acids. Germline CDR1 and CDR2: GTSNPN and SVGIG (reference sequence). Using immunoSEQ multiplex PCR, the repertoire was profiled, and TCRdb retains in-frame clones only, with some absent. The repertoire has hundreds of thousands of clones, 80% to 90% of them found once; the top ten carry roughly 0.0094%. These data were also filed under a second study, of human thymus T cells.

Input material: thymocytes. The rearrangement uses TRBV30 and TRBJ2-3, with 9 positions matching TRBD2. This sequence originates from a boy under two years old with a congenital heart defect. The DNA of the CDR3 is TGTGCCTGGCGGCCTAGCGGGGCGCTCGCAGATACGCAGTATTTT. Its protein product is CAWRPSGALADTQYF.